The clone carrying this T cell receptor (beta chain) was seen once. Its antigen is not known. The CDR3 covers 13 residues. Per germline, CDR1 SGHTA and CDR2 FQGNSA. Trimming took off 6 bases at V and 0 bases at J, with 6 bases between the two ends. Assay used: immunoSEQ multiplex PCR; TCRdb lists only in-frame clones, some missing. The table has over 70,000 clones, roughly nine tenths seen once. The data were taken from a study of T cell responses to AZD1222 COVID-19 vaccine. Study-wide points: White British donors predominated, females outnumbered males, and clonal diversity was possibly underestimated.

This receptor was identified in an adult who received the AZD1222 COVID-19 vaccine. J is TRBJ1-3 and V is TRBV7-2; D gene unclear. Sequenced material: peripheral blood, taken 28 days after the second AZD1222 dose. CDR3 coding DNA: TGTGCCAGCAGGGAAAGCTCTGGAAACACCATATATTTT. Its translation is CASRESSGNTIYF.